This is a list of T cell receptor beta chains from one sample in a study of blood T cell repertoires in COVID-19. The protocol was immunoSEQ multiplex PCR, while the TCRdb copy is restricted to in-frame clones and leaves out a portion. The sample has around 200,000 clones; 75% to 85% are singletons. The sample comprised PBMCs or T cells enriched from blood (not recorded which). The receptors were gathered from a woman aged 40 to 55 with acute COVID-19. CDR3s include the opening cysteine and the closing phenylalanine or tryptophan. D genes are given only for firm matches. Only some rows state a clone size, as once, few, many or a class for expanded clones.

v_call	j_call	clone_size	d_call	cdr3_nt	cdr3_aa
TRBV7-2	TRBJ2-1	.	TRBD2	TGTGCCAGCAGCTTGATAGCGGGCCCCTCCTACAATGAGCAGTTCTTC	CASSLIAGPSYNEQFF
TRBV6-5	TRBJ1-1	.	TRBD1	TGTGCCAGCAATAACAGGGGTTGGTACACTGAAGCTTTCTTT	CASNNRGWYTEAFF
TRBV6-5	TRBJ2-7	few	.	TGTGCCAGCAGTCCCAGGATGTTCCCTGCCTACGAGCAGTACTTC	CASSPRMFPAYEQYF
TRBV12-3/TRBV12-4	TRBJ1-1	.	.	TGTGCCAGCAGTTCACAGGGCACTGAAGCTTTCTTT	CASSSQGTEAFF
TRBV7-2	TRBJ1-2	few	TRBD1	TGTGCCAGCAGCATAGACAGGGTTAACTATGGCTACACCTTC	CASSIDRVNYGYTF
TRBV5-1	TRBJ1-2	.	.	TGCGCCAGCAGCTTGGCAGAAGCTAACTATGGCTACACCTTC	CASSLAEANYGYTF
TRBV18	TRBJ1-2	.	.	TGTGCCAGCTCACCGCGACAGGCTAACTATGGCTACACCTTC	CASSPRQANYGYTF
TRBV2	TRBJ1-5	.	TRBD1	TGTGCCAGCAGCGAGGACAGGGAGCGGGTCAATCAGCCCCAGCATTTT	CASSEDRERVNQPQHF
TRBV19	TRBJ1-1	.	.	TGTGCCAGTAGCCACCGTCCGGGAGAAGCTTTCTTT	CASSHRPGEAFF
TRBV6-4	TRBJ1-1	.	.	TGTGCCAGCAAACAACAGGTCGGGGGCACTGAAGCTTTCTTT	CASKQQVGGTEAFF
TRBV7-6	TRBJ2-5	.	TRBD2	TGTGCCAGCAGCCTAGCGGGAGGGCCTGGGCAAGAGACCCAGTACTTC	CASSLAGGPGQETQYF
TRBV9	TRBJ1-2	.	.	TGTGCCAGCAGCGTAGCGTCGGGTTCCCTATACACCTTC	CASSVASGSLYTF
TRBV7-3	TRBJ2-1	.	.	TGTGCCAGCAGCTTAATGTCAGGAAACCCCTACAATGAGCAGTTCTTC	CASSLMSGNPYNEQFF
TRBV4-1	TRBJ2-7	.	TRBD1	TGCGCCAGCAGCCAGGGTACGGACAGGCCCGCTTACGAGCAGTACTTC	CASSQGTDRPAYEQYF
TRBV28	TRBJ2-3	.	TRBD2	TGTGCCAGCAGTTTATACGCGGGGGAGGCCGATACGCAGTATTTT	CASSLYAGEADTQYF
TRBV5-1	TRBJ1-1	once	TRBD1	TGCGCCAGCAGCGCCGGGACAGGGGACGGCACTGAAGCTTTCTTT	CASSAGTGDGTEAFF
TRBV29-1	TRBJ1-2	few	.	TGCAGCGTTGACGGTAACTATGGCTACACCTTC	CSVDGNYGYTF
TRBV7-7	TRBJ2-2	.	.	TGTGCTAGCAGCTCCTCGACAGCCCCGAACACCGGGGAGCTGTTTTTT	CASSSSTAPNTGELFF
TRBV15	TRBJ1-1	.	TRBD1	TGTGCCACCAGCAGAGACCTGGGACAGCCACTAGTGAACACTGAAGCTTTCTTT	CATSRDLGQPLVNTEAFF
TRBV3-1/TRBV3-2	TRBJ2-5	.	.	TGTGCCAGCAGCCTACTAGATGGGACCCAGTACTTC	CASSLLDGTQYF
TRBV2	TRBJ1-5	.	TRBD1	TGTGCCAGGTCGGACAGGGGTCAGCCCCAGCATTTT	CARSDRGQPQHF
TRBV9	TRBJ2-1	.	.	TGTGCCAGCGTCAAACAGGCGGGGAGCAATGAGCAGTTCTTC	CASVKQAGSNEQFF
TRBV20-1	TRBJ1-5	.	.	TGCAGTGCTAGTCCCAACAGAAATAGCAATCAGCCCCAGCATTTT	CSASPNRNSNQPQHF
TRBV14	TRBJ2-3	once	.	TGTGCCAGCAGCCAAGCGTTTCTTAGTTTTAGCACAGATACGCAGTATTTT	CASSQAFLSFSTDTQYF
TRBV20-1	TRBJ2-5	.	.	TGCAGTGCTAGACGTGCGGAGACCCAGTACTTC	CSARRAETQYF
TRBV28	TRBJ1-5	once	TRBD1	TGTGCCAGCAGTCCACCCCTTGGACAGGGCAGCAATCAGCCCCAGCATTTT	CASSPPLGQGSNQPQHF
TRBV6-1	TRBJ1-2	.	.	TGTGCCAGCAGTGAAATCGGGGAAGGGGGCTACACCTTC	CASSEIGEGGYTF
TRBV7-8	TRBJ1-5	.	.	TGTGCCAGCAGCCTTCGCGGGGGGTTAACCAATCAGCCCCAGCATTTT	CASSLRGGLTNQPQHF
TRBV6-6	TRBJ2-7	.	TRBD2	TGTGCCAGCAGTCCCGCTAGTAATAGCGGGGGTGCGTACGAGCAGTACTTC	CASSPASNSGGAYEQYF
TRBV5-4	TRBJ2-7	.	.	TGTGCCAGCAGCTTGGGCAGAGGGAGCTCCTACGAGCAGTACTTC	CASSLGRGSSYEQYF
TRBV28	TRBJ2-3	.	TRBD1	TGTGCCAGCAGTTCCGAGCCGGGACAGGGCGTAAATACGCAGTATTTT	CASSSEPGQGVNTQYF
TRBV9	TRBJ2-5	.	TRBD2	TGTGCCAGCAGCGTAGCGGGAGGGCCCCTCGAGACCCAGTACTTC	CASSVAGGPLETQYF
TRBV16	TRBJ1-4	.	TRBD1	TGTGCCAGCAGCCAATCAGTACAGGGGAACGAAAAACTGTTTTTT	CASSQSVQGNEKLFF
TRBV7-2	TRBJ2-7	once	TRBD2	TGTGCCAGCAGCTTAGTAGCGGGGAGCTCCTACGAGCAGTACTTC	CASSLVAGSSYEQYF
TRBV10-3	TRBJ1-3	.	.	TGTGCCATCAGTGTTGTTCGCGACACCATATATTTT	CAISVVRDTIYF
TRBV6-5	TRBJ1-6	once	TRBD1	TGTGCCAGCAGACCGGAAAACAGGGGGAGGCCACCCCTCCACTTT	CASRPENRGRPPLHF
TRBV9	TRBJ2-1	.	TRBD2	TGTGCCAGCAGCGTACTAGGGTTAACTAGCGGGAAGAACAATGAGCAGTTCTTC	CASSVLGLTSGKNNEQFF